These T cell receptor beta chains were read from a single sample in a study of identical twins. MiXCR, applied by TCRdb to the 5' RACE reads, yields one record per CDR3 protein. The sample lists approximately 230,000 distinct CDR3 sequences; over 12% were seen once. Sequencing input: memory (CD45RO+) T cells sorted from blood. These receptors all come from a young woman in good health. Both conserved end residues are part of each CDR3. The order of the fields is J gene, clone size, V gene, D gene, CDR3 protein, CDR3 DNA. A D gene is named only where the DNA matches it firmly. Expanded clones are given a class, and other clones once, few, many or no size at all.

J: TRBJ2-1; size: few; V: TRBV11-2; D: TRBD2; CDR3: CASSSRLAGGPYNEQFF; DNA: TGTGCCAGCAGCTCCAGACTAGCGGGAGGCCCCTACAATGAGCAGTTCTTC
J: TRBJ2-1; size: .; V: TRBV20-1; D: .; CDR3: CSASAPLSYNEQFF; DNA: TGCAGTGCTAGTGCGCCGCTCTCCTACAATGAGCAGTTCTTC
J: TRBJ1-2; size: many; V: TRBV7-2; D: .; CDR3: CASSFGNYGYTF; DNA: TGTGCCAGCAGCTTCGGGAACTATGGCTACACCTTC
J: TRBJ2-7; size: few; V: TRBV20-1; D: .; CDR3: CSARDWARGEQYF; DNA: TGCAGTGCTAGAGATTGGGCCCGCGGTGAGCAGTACTTC
J: TRBJ1-1; size: .; V: TRBV7-6; D: .; CDR3: CASSLARGAWPEAFF; DNA: TGTGCCAGCAGCTTAGCGCGAGGGGCTTGGCCTGAAGCTTTCTTT
J: TRBJ2-2; size: .; V: TRBV5-1; D: .; CDR3: CASSLREILNTGELFF; DNA: TGCGCCAGCAGCTTGAGGGAAATTCTAAACACCGGGGAGCTGTTTTTT
J: TRBJ1-1; size: .; V: TRBV15; D: .; CDR3: CATSRDSDQLGATEAFF; DNA: TGTGCCACCAGCAGAGATTCGGATCAGTTGGGGGCCACTGAAGCTTTCTTT
J: TRBJ1-1; size: many; V: TRBV6-2/TRBV6-3; D: .; CDR3: CASSPLREEGAFF; DNA: TGTGCCAGCAGTCCGTTGAGGGAAGAGGGGGCTTTCTTT
J: TRBJ2-2; size: many; V: TRBV20-1; D: .; CDR3: CSAIRGTNTGELFF; DNA: TGCAGTGCTATTAGGGGAACGAACACCGGGGAGCTGTTTTTT
J: TRBJ1-6; size: few; V: TRBV9; D: .; CDR3: CASSVDAGQVIRNSPLHF; DNA: TGTGCCAGCAGCGTAGATGCGGGACAAGTTATCCGTAATTCACCCCTCCACTTT
J: TRBJ2-1; size: .; V: TRBV20-1; D: TRBD2; CDR3: CSAKSGGTGEQFF; DNA: TGCAGTGCTAAGAGCGGGGGAACCGGTGAGCAGTTCTTC
J: TRBJ1-1; size: few; V: TRBV6-1; D: TRBD1; CDR3: CASSPDRGRAEAFF; DNA: TGTGCCAGCAGTCCGGACAGGGGTCGGGCTGAAGCTTTCTTT
J: TRBJ2-3; size: .; V: TRBV12-5; D: .; CDR3: CASGIDSYTQYF; DNA: TGTGCTAGTGGTATTGACAGCTATACGCAGTATTTT
J: TRBJ2-1; size: .; V: TRBV19; D: TRBD2; CDR3: CASRRTSGGRIVYNEQFF; DNA: TGTGCCAGTAGAAGGACTAGCGGGGGACGAATCGTTTACAATGAGCAGTTCTTC
J: TRBJ2-7; size: .; V: TRBV20-1; D: TRBD1; CDR3: CSARDPGQLPSGQYF; DNA: TGCAGTGCTAGAGATCCGGGACAGCTACCCTCCGGGCAGTACTTC
J: TRBJ2-3; size: few; V: TRBV6-1; D: TRBD2; CDR3: CASSPGLAGGPGTQYF; DNA: TGTGCCAGCAGTCCGGGACTAGCGGGAGGGCCCGGTACGCAGTATTTT
J: TRBJ2-1; size: few; V: TRBV18; D: .; CDR3: CASSPAASYNEQFF; DNA: TGTGCCAGCTCACCGGCGGCCTCCTACAATGAGCAGTTCTTC
J: TRBJ1-1; size: many; V: TRBV5-1; D: .; CDR3: CASSLAELSEAFF; DNA: TGCGCCAGCAGCTTGGCAGAGTTAAGTGAAGCTTTCTTT
J: TRBJ2-2; size: few; V: TRBV6-5; D: .; CDR3: CASSYSGSGTGELFF; DNA: TGTGCCAGCAGTTATTCAGGGTCGGGCACCGGGGAGCTGTTTTTT
J: TRBJ1-5; size: .; V: TRBV6-1; D: .; CDR3: CASGDPHQPQHF; DNA: TGTGCCAGCGGGGATCCCCATCAGCCCCAGCATTTT
J: TRBJ1-1; size: .; V: TRBV27; D: .; CDR3: CASSLGIKQVVTEAFF; DNA: TGTGCCAGCAGTTTGGGTATTAAGCAGGTTGTTACTGAAGCTTTCTTT
J: TRBJ2-6; size: .; V: TRBV12-3/TRBV12-4; D: .; CDR3: CASSSTASGANVLTF; DNA: TGTGCCAGCAGTTCGACAGCGTCTGGGGCCAACGTCCTGACTTTC
J: TRBJ2-5; size: .; V: TRBV5-1; D: .; CDR3: CASSLSTGWGETQYF; DNA: TGCGCCAGCAGCTTATCGACAGGTTGGGGAGAGACCCAGTACTTC
J: TRBJ1-2; size: many; V: TRBV7-3; D: .; CDR3: CASSLTGSPVYGYTF; DNA: TGTGCCAGCAGCTTAACGGGCAGTCCTGTCTATGGCTACACCTTC
J: TRBJ1-1; size: .; V: TRBV6-5; D: TRBD1; CDR3: CASSYTDRGANTEAFF; DNA: TGTGCCAGCAGTTACACGGACAGGGGAGCTAACACTGAAGCTTTCTTT
J: TRBJ2-7; size: many; V: TRBV3-1; D: .; CDR3: CASSQTDYEQYF; DNA: TGTGCCAGCAGCCAAACAGACTACGAGCAGTACTTC
J: TRBJ1-5; size: .; V: TRBV12-3/TRBV12-4; D: .; CDR3: CASMDTSNQPQHF; DNA: TGTGCCAGCATGGACACTAGCAATCAGCCCCAGCATTTT
J: TRBJ2-1; size: few; V: TRBV28; D: TRBD2; CDR3: CASSPLTSGGLGDEQFF; DNA: TGTGCCAGCAGTCCACTCACTAGCGGGGGCCTCGGGGATGAGCAGTTCTTC
J: TRBJ1-5; size: .; V: TRBV12-3/TRBV12-4; D: .; CDR3: CASSLTTGFSNQPQHF; DNA: TGTGCCAGCAGTTTAACTACAGGGTTTAGCAATCAGCCCCAGCATTTT
J: TRBJ2-3; size: many; V: TRBV6-1; D: TRBD2; CDR3: CARGLAGHTDTQYF; DNA: TGTGCCAGGGGACTAGCGGGTCACACAGATACGCAGTATTTT
J: TRBJ1-5; size: .; V: TRBV6-2/TRBV6-3; D: .; CDR3: CASSYSSSTHQPQHF; DNA: TGTGCCAGCAGTTACTCCAGCAGCACCCATCAGCCCCAGCATTTT
J: TRBJ1-2; size: few; V: TRBV29-1; D: .; CDR3: CSVDHGYTF; DNA: TGCAGCGTTGACCATGGCTACACCTTC
J: TRBJ2-3; size: .; V: TRBV12-3/TRBV12-4; D: TRBD2; CDR3: CASSTRLAASTDTQYF; DNA: TGTGCCAGCAGTACTCGACTAGCCGCTAGCACAGATACGCAGTATTTT
J: TRBJ2-1; size: .; V: TRBV2; D: TRBD2; CDR3: CASSGGLAGVEQFF; DNA: TGTGCCAGCAGTGGGGGACTAGCGGGGGTGGAGCAGTTCTTC
J: TRBJ2-7; size: .; V: TRBV5-1; D: .; CDR3: CASSLDPQSVVGDEQYF; DNA: TGCGCCAGCAGCTTGGATCCACAGTCTGTCGTGGGTGACGAGCAGTACTTC
J: TRBJ2-1; size: .; V: TRBV4-1; D: TRBD1; CDR3: CASSLWTGYNEQFF; DNA: TGCGCCAGCAGCCTCTGGACAGGGTACAATGAGCAGTTCTTC
J: TRBJ2-3; size: few; V: TRBV24-1; D: TRBD2; CDR3: CATSDPRAGERDTQYF; DNA: TGTGCCACCAGTGATCCGAGGGCGGGAGAAAGGGATACGCAGTATTTT
J: TRBJ2-5; size: .; V: TRBV20-1; D: TRBD2; CDR3: CSASSPVSGEEETQYF; DNA: TGCAGTGCTAGTAGCCCCGTCAGCGGGGAGGAAGAGACCCAGTACTTC
J: TRBJ2-7; size: .; V: TRBV5-6; D: TRBD2; CDR3: CATTGSSGDNWKQYF; DNA: TGTGCCACCACCGGTAGTAGCGGGGACAACTGGAAGCAGTACTTC
J: TRBJ2-1; size: few; V: TRBV7-7; D: .; CDR3: CASSSSSGASYNEQFF; DNA: TGTGCCAGCAGCTCGTCTTCCGGGGCCTCCTACAATGAGCAGTTCTTC
J: TRBJ1-1; size: .; V: TRBV15; D: .; CDR3: CATSALTEITEAFF; DNA: TGTGCCACCAGCGCCTTGACAGAGATCACTGAAGCTTTCTTT
J: TRBJ2-3; size: .; V: TRBV9; D: TRBD2; CDR3: CASSVETTRTSGMTDTQYF; DNA: TGTGCCAGCAGCGTAGAGACGACTAGGACTAGCGGGATGACAGATACGCAGTATTTT
J: TRBJ2-7; size: .; V: TRBV18; D: .; CDR3: CASSPALSRGNEQYF; DNA: TGTGCCAGCTCACCAGCCTTATCCAGGGGCAACGAGCAGTACTTC
J: TRBJ2-3; size: many; V: TRBV7-2; D: .; CDR3: CASSLMGQRDTQYF; DNA: TGTGCCAGCAGCTTAATGGGACAACGGGATACGCAGTATTTT
J: TRBJ2-3; size: .; V: TRBV7-2; D: TRBD2; CDR3: CASSRAGSSDTQYF; DNA: TGTGCCAGCAGCCGAGCGGGATCGTCAGATACGCAGTATTTT
J: TRBJ2-7; size: .; V: TRBV7-6; D: TRBD2; CDR3: CASSLGSAGDPSYEQYF; DNA: TGTGCCAGCAGCTTAGGGAGTGCGGGGGACCCCTCCTACGAGCAGTACTTC
J: TRBJ2-3; size: .; V: TRBV12-3/TRBV12-4; D: .; CDR3: CASSTDGVSTDTQYF; DNA: TGTGCCAGCAGTACTGACGGCGTAAGCACAGATACGCAGTATTTT
J: TRBJ1-6; size: few; V: TRBV3-1; D: .; CDR3: CASSTGPDSPLHF; DNA: TGTGCCAGCAGCACGGGACCCGATTCACCCCTCCACTTT
J: TRBJ1-2; size: .; V: TRBV28; D: TRBD1; CDR3: CASSPLDRVDGYTF; DNA: TGTGCCAGCAGTCCCTTAGACAGGGTAGATGGCTACACCTTC
J: TRBJ2-5; size: .; V: TRBV30; D: .; CDR3: CAWSLASRETQYF; DNA: TGTGCCTGGAGTCTGGCATCAAGGGAGACCCAGTACTTC
J: TRBJ2-3; size: few; V: TRBV7-2; D: .; CDR3: CASSRGGWGTDTQYF; DNA: TGTGCCAGCAGCCGCGGCGGGTGGGGGACAGATACGCAGTATTTT
J: TRBJ2-7; size: .; V: TRBV20-1; D: .; CDR3: CSATQDKRAYEQYF; DNA: TGCAGTGCTACCCAGGACAAGCGAGCCTACGAGCAGTACTTC
J: TRBJ2-6; size: .; V: TRBV5-1; D: TRBD1; CDR3: CASSSQGDRANVLTF; DNA: TGCGCCAGCAGCTCCCAGGGGGATAGGGCCAACGTCCTGACTTTC
J: TRBJ2-3; size: .; V: TRBV27; D: TRBD2; CDR3: CASSSLAGGNTDTQYF; DNA: TGTGCCAGCAGTTCGCTAGCGGGGGGTAACACAGATACGCAGTATTTT
J: TRBJ2-6; size: many; V: TRBV12-3/TRBV12-4; D: .; CDR3: CASSFWTGANVLTF; DNA: TGTGCCAGCAGTTTCTGGACAGGGGCCAACGTCCTGACTTTC